The sequence of this TCR beta chain was determined in a study of naive and memory T cell subsets. Study-wide results and limits: This RNA-based method may be sensitive to activation-related transcript changes. Reportedly, tuberculin skin test sites gave far more TCRs than other biopsies.

Many counts were recorded for this clonotype. Its cognate antigen is unknown. Mismatch with germline at one junction end may stem from a read error. Germline loops: CDR1 SGHNT, CDR2 YENEEA. The CDR3 runs 16 residues. Amplification of ligated cDNA took four PCR rounds with SP2 and nested alpha and beta constant primers. Alpha and beta constant region primers primed reverse transcription for blood and skin samples. TCRdb reprocessed the UMI-ligation and nested PCR reads via MiXCR and lists one record per CDR3 protein. The sample records 35,000 to 40,000 distinct CDR3 sequences, 8% to 13% being singletons. The treatment here: skin biopsy from PPD injection site in Mantoux-positive individual. An oligonucleotide containing a UMI was ligated to the 3' end of TCR cDNA. Individuals with a positive Mantoux test gave biopsies from PPD-injected skin.

The sequence derives from an adult in good health. This specimen was skin, taken from a tuberculin skin test site. This chain links TRBV11-3 with TRBJ1-2; weak D call: TRBD1 (5 bases). CDR3 sequence: CASSLAPVGGMNGYTF. The CDR3 DNA reads TGTGCCAGCAGTTTAGCCCCCGTGGGGGGGATGAATGGCTACACCTTC.